These T cell receptor beta chains were read from a single sample in a study of PD-L1 blockade in urothelial cancer. TCRdb's table, derived via immunoSEQ multiplex PCR, lists solely in-frame clones and lacks some. The table shows about 38,000 clones, with 85% occurring only once. Sequences were derived from PBMCs, sampled around atezolizumab (anti-PD-L1) treatment. These receptors all stem from a man older than 75 with urothelial cancer. The CDR3 runs from the conserved cysteine through the conserved F or W. Fields, in order: V gene, J gene, CDR3 protein.

v_gene: TRBV7-6; j_gene: TRBJ2-5; CDR3aa: CASSPQGVQETQYF
v_gene: TRBV7-8; j_gene: TRBJ2-5; CDR3aa: CASSLGQGNGETQYF
v_gene: TRBV29-1; j_gene: TRBJ1-3; CDR3aa: CSVVGPGTGGNTIYF
v_gene: TRBV4-1; j_gene: TRBJ2-3; CDR3aa: CASSRTGDGTDTQYF
v_gene: TRBV28; j_gene: TRBJ2-7; CDR3aa: CASSPRDSSYEQYF
v_gene: TRBV28; j_gene: TRBJ1-3; CDR3aa: CASSLSYRSSGNTIYF
v_gene: TRBV7-6; j_gene: TRBJ1-5; CDR3aa: CASSLGGTANQPQHF
v_gene: TRBV6-5; j_gene: TRBJ2-7; CDR3aa: CASRGAVYEQYF
v_gene: TRBV30; j_gene: TRBJ1-3; CDR3aa: CAWSPDRGAGNTIYF
v_gene: TRBV12-5; j_gene: TRBJ1-1; CDR3aa: CASGLGQNTEAFF
v_gene: TRBV5-4; j_gene: TRBJ2-7; CDR3aa: CASSLAASGSASEQYF
v_gene: TRBV11-2; j_gene: TRBJ1-1; CDR3aa: CATRGGGTINTEAFF
v_gene: TRBV5-1; j_gene: TRBJ1-5; CDR3aa: CASSVGAAAGQPQHF
v_gene: TRBV29-1; j_gene: TRBJ2-5; CDR3aa: CSVTGQGSQETQYF
v_gene: TRBV10-2; j_gene: TRBJ1-2; CDR3aa: CASSESTRGAAGYTF
v_gene: TRBV5-5; j_gene: TRBJ2-6; CDR3aa: CASSFPGAGANVLTF
v_gene: TRBV9; j_gene: TRBJ2-3; CDR3aa: CASSARRVEGDTQYF
v_gene: TRBV11-2; j_gene: TRBJ2-1; CDR3aa: CASSLGAGSGFSDNEQFF
v_gene: TRBV29-1; j_gene: TRBJ1-2; CDR3aa: CSVKGRGDYGYTF
v_gene: TRBV5-6; j_gene: TRBJ1-2; CDR3aa: CASSPEPLANYGYTF
v_gene: TRBV10-3; j_gene: TRBJ2-7; CDR3aa: CAISETSATYEQYF
v_gene: TRBV27; j_gene: TRBJ2-7; CDR3aa: CASSVGQGANEQYF
v_gene: TRBV19; j_gene: TRBJ1-5; CDR3aa: CASSIVSPAQVYSNQPQHF
v_gene: TRBV9; j_gene: TRBJ2-1; CDR3aa: CASSLGTSGRGRSYNEQFF
v_gene: TRBV19; j_gene: TRBJ2-5; CDR3aa: CASSIGPGGETQYF
v_gene: TRBV7-7; j_gene: TRBJ1-1; CDR3aa: CASTVRGSATEAFF
v_gene: TRBV5-1; j_gene: TRBJ2-3; CDR3aa: CASSLAGLAGNTDTQYF